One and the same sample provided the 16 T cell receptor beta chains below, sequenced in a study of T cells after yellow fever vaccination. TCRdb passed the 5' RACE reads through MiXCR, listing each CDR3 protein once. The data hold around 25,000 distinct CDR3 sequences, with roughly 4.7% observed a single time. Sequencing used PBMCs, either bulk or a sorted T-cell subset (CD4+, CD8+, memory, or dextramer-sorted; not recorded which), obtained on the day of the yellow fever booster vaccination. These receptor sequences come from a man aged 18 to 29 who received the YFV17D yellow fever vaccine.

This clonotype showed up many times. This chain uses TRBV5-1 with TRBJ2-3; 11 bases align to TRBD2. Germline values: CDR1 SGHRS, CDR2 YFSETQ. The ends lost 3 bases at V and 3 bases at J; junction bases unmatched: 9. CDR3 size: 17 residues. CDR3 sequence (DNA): TGCGCCAGCAGCTCTCGACTTAGCGGGGGGGTTACAGATACGCAGTATTTT. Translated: CASSSRLSGGVTDTQYF.

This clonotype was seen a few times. The CDR3 protein is CASSQGSAGAGYEQYF. DNA of the CDR3: TGCGCCAGCAGCCAAGGTTCGGCAGGCGCTGGGTACGAGCAGTACTTC. V usage is TRBV4-3 and J usage is TRBJ2-7; D remains unclear. V dropped 1 base and J dropped 4 bases, with 17 bases sitting between them. This CDR3 has 16 amino acids. CDR1 and CDR2 from the germline V gene are LGHNA and YSLEER.

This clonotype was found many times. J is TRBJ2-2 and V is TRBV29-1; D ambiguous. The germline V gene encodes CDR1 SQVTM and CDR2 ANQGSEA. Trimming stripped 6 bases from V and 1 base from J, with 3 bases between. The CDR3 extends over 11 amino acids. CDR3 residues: CSVRNTGELFF. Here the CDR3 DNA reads TGCAGCGTGAGGAACACCGGGGAGCTGTTTTTT.

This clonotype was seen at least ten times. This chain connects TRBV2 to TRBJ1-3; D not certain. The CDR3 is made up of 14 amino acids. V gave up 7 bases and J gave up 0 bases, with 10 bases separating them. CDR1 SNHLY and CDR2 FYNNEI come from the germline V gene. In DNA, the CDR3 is TGTGCCAGCAAAACGGGGTTCTCTGGAAACACCATATATTTT. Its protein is CASKTGFSGNTIYF.

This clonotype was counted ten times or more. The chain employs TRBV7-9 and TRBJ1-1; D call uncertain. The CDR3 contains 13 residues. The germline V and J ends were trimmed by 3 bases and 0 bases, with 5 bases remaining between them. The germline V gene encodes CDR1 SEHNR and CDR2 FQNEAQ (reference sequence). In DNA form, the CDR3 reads TGTGCCAGCAGCTTTCGACTGAACACTGAAGCTTTCTTT. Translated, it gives CASSFRLNTEAFF. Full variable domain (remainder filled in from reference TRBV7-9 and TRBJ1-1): DTGVSQNPRHKITKRGQNVTFRCDPISEHNRLYWYRQTLGQGPEFLTYFQNEAQLEKSRLLSDRFSAERPKGSFSTLEIQRTEQGDSAMYLCASSFRLNTEAFFGQGTRLTVV.

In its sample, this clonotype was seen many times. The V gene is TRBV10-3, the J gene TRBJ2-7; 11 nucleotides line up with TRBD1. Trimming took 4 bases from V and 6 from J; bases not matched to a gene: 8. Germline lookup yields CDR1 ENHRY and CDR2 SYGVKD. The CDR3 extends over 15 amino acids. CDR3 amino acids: CAISGGGQGDTEQYF. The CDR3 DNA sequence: TGTGCCATCAGTGGGGGGGGACAGGGGGACACCGAGCAGTACTTC.

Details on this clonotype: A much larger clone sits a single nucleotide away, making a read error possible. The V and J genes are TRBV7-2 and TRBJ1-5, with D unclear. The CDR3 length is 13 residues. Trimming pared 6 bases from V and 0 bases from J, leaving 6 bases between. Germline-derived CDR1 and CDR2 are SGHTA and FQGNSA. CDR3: CASRPNSNQPQHF. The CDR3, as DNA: TGTGCCAGCAGACCGAATAGCAATCAGCCCCAGCATTTT.

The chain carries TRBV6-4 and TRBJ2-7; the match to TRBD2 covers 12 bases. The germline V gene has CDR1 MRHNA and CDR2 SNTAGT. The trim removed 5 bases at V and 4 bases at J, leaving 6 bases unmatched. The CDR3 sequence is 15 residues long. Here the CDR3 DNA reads TGTGCCAGCAGTTTTGACACTAGCGGGGGGTACGAGCAGTACTTC. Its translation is CASSFDTSGGYEQYF.

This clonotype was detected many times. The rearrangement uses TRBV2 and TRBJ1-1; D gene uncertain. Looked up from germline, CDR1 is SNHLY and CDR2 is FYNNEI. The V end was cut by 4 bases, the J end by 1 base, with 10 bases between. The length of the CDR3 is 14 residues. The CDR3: CASSGAYQNTEAFF. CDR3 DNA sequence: TGTGCCAGCAGTGGGGCATATCAGAACACTGAAGCTTTCTTT.

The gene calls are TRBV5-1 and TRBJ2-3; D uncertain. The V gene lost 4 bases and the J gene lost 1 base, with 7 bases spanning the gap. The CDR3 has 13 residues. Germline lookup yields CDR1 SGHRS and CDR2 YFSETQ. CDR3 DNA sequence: TGCGCCAGCAGCCCCTGGGGCACAGATACGCAGTATTTT. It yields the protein CASSPWGTDTQYF.

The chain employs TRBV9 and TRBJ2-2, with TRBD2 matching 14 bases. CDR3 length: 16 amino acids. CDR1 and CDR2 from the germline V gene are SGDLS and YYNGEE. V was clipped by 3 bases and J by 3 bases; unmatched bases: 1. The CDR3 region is CASSGGLAGDTGELFF. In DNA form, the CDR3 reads TGTGCCAGCAGCGGGGGACTAGCGGGGGACACCGGGGAGCTGTTTTTT.

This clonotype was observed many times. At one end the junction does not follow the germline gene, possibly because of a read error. The CDR3 region has the DNA TGTGCTAGCAGCCTGGACAGGAACAATGAGCAGTTCTTC. Protein sequence: CASSLDRNNEQFF. The genes are TRBV7-7 and TRBJ2-1; TRBD1 matches at 7 bases. Germline V gives CDR1 SSHAT, CDR2 FNYEAQ (reference sequence). This CDR3 region has 13 residues.

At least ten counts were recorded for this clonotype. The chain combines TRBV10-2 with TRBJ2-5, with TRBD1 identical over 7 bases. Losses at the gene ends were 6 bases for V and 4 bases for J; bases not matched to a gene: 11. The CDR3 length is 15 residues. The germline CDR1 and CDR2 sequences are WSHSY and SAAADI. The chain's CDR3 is CASRPSTGDGETQYF. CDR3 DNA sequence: TGCGCCAGCAGGCCCTCAACAGGGGACGGAGAGACCCAGTACTTC.

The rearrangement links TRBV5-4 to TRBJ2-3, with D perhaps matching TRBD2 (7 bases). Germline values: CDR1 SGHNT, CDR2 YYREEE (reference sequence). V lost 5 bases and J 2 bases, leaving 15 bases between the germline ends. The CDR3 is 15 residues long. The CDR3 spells CASRPTGGHTDTQYF. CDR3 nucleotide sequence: TGTGCCAGCAGACCGACGGGGGGCCACACAGATACGCAGTATTTT.

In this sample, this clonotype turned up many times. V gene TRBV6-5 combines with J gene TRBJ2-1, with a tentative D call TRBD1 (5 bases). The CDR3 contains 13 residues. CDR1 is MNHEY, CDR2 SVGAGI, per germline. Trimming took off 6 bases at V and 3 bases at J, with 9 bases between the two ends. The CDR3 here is CASRQGFYNEQFF. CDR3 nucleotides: TGTGCCAGCAGGCAGGGTTTCTACAATGAGCAGTTCTTC.

The DNA of the CDR3 is TGTGCCATCAGTGAGTTAGCGGGGGGGCACCAAGAGACCCAGTACTTC. Encoded protein: CAISELAGGHQETQYF. The chain employs TRBV10-3 and TRBJ2-5; TRBD2 matches 11 bases. The CDR3 is 16 amino acids. Unmatched junction bases numbered 1, after V lost 1 base and J lost 0 bases. From germline, CDR1 is ENHRY and CDR2 SYGVKD.